What follows are 31 T cell receptor beta chains derived from one specimen sequenced in a study of cytomegalovirus exposure and HLA in healthy donors. Only in-frame clones appear in the TCRdb table, and some are missing; sequencing was by immunoSEQ multiplex PCR. The table lists 350,000 or so clones, roughly 90% of them singletons. The specimen was PBMCs. These receptors originate from a woman under 30 in good health and CMV-seronegative.

V is TRBV7-9 and J is TRBJ1-1, with TRBD1 matching 7 bases. Germline CDR1 and CDR2: SEHNR and FQNEAQ (reference sequence). J lost 4 bases, V lost 4 bases, and 9 bases had no gene match. The CDR3 is 15 amino acids. CDR3 in DNA: TGTGCCAGCAGCTCCCAGGGGGAAAGGGGCACTGAAGCTTTCTTT. Translation gives CASSSQGERGTEAFF.

The V and J genes are TRBV7-9 and TRBJ2-7; D not resolved. There are 13 residues in the CDR3. V was clipped by 5 bases and J by 4 bases, with 12 bases between them. CDR1 and CDR2 (germline): SEHNR, FQNEAQ (reference sequence). The CDR3 region has the DNA TGTGCCAGCAGCCCCCCGTCGGGTTACGAGCAGTACTTC. This codes for CASSPPSGYEQYF.

The V and J genes are TRBV7-6 and TRBJ2-5, with 10 positions matching TRBD2. This CDR3 region has 15 residues. V gave up 8 bases and J gave up 5 bases; unmatched junction bases: 11. The germline gives CDR1 SGHVS, CDR2 FNYEAQ. This CDR3 is CASGSLAGDGETQYF. The CDR3 DNA reads TGTGCCAGCGGGAGTCTAGCGGGAGATGGGGAGACCCAGTACTTC.

The chain links TRBV5-6 to TRBJ2-1; the D is unclear. From germline, CDR1 is SGHDT and CDR2 YYEEEE. The CDR3 runs to 12 residues. Trimming removed 1 base at V and 5 bases at J, with 4 bases between. CDR3 loop: CASSLSDNEQFF. In DNA form, the CDR3 reads TGTGCCAGCAGCTTGTCCGACAATGAGCAGTTCTTC.

This clone was observed once. The chain carries TRBV6-1 and TRBJ2-4; TRBD2 matches 7 bases. The ends lost 0 bases at V and 7 bases at J; junction bases unmatched: 6. The CDR3 spans 15 residues. Germline-derived CDR1 and CDR2 are MNHNS and SASEGT. The DNA of the CDR3 is TGTGCCAGCAGTGAAGCGGGAGGGAAGGGGAACATTCAGTACTTC. It translates to CASSEAGGKGNIQYF.

The chain carries TRBV27 and TRBJ2-1; 10 bases map to TRBD1. The junction had 1 base not matched to a gene; V was cut back by 3 bases and J by 8 bases. The CDR3 extends over 13 amino acids. The germline CDR1 and CDR2 sequences are MNHEY and SMNVEV (reference sequence). CDR3 sequence: CASSLTGGYEQFF. CDR3 DNA: TGTGCCAGCAGTTTGACAGGGGGCTATGAGCAGTTCTTC.

This clone was counted between two and nine times. The chain links TRBV10-3 to TRBJ1-5, with TRBD1 matching 8 bases. The length of the CDR3 is 17 residues. In germline, CDR1 is ENHRY, CDR2 SYGVKD. Trimming took 2 bases from V and 6 from J; bases not matched to a gene: 12. CDR3 sequence (DNA): TGTGCCATCAGTGAGCCCTTGGACGGCACAGGGGGTCAGCCCCAGCATTTT. Its translation is CAISEPLDGTGGQPQHF.

The chain links TRBV18 to TRBJ2-1, with 7 nucleotides matching TRBD2. In germline, CDR1 is KGHSH, CDR2 LQKENI. The CDR3 runs to 15 residues. V was clipped by 3 bases and J by 6 bases; unmatched bases: 8. CDR3 sequence (DNA): TGTGCCAGCTCACCGGGCGGGAGCTTAAGCAATGAGCAGTTCTTC. Residues: CASSPGGSLSNEQFF.

The rearrangement uses TRBV19 and TRBJ2-7; D not resolved. The CDR3 spans 14 residues. The V end lost 3 bases, the J end lost 2 bases, and 11 bases lay between the germline ends. Germline V gene lookup returns CDR1 LNHDA and CDR2 SQIVND (reference sequence). DNA for the CDR3: TGTGCCAGTAGTATTGGCGGCAACCCCTACGAGCAGTACTTC. It translates to CASSIGGNPYEQYF.

J is TRBJ2-5 and V is TRBV6-1, with 9 bases that match TRBD1. The CDR3 sequence is 15 residues long. The germline gives CDR1 MNHNS, CDR2 SASEGT. Trimming removed 3 bases from V and 2 bases from J; junction bases left unmatched: 4. CDR3 in DNA: TGTGCCAGCAGTGATTGGGACAGGGAGCAAGAGACCCAGTACTTC. It encodes CASSDWDREQETQYF.

The chain recombines TRBV4-3 with TRBJ2-1; possible D gene TRBD2, 6 bases. V was cut by 4 bases and J by 8 bases, with 15 bases left in between. This CDR3 has 14 residues. The V gene's germline CDR1 is LGHNA and CDR2 YSLEER. CDR3 bases: TGCGCCAGCAGCCCCCGTGGCCCGGGGGATGAGCAGTTCTTC. It codes for CASSPRGPGDEQFF.

The V gene is TRBV14, the J gene TRBJ2-5; weak D call: TRBD2 (5 bases). The CDR3 sequence is 15 residues long. The V end lost 2 bases, the J end lost 6 bases, and 16 bases lay between the germline ends. Germline V gene data show CDR1 as SGHDN and CDR2 as FVKESK. CDR3 loop: CASSQWESSGKTQYF. CDR3 nucleotides: TGTGCCAGCAGCCAATGGGAGAGCAGTGGAAAGACCCAGTACTTC.

The gene calls are TRBV5-1 and TRBJ2-3, with TRBD2 matching over 13 bases. The junction had 2 bases not matched to a gene; V was cut back by 2 bases and J by 2 bases. The CDR3 runs to 16 residues. Germline CDR1 is SGHRS and CDR2 is YFSETQ. CDR3 sequence (DNA): TGCGCCAGCAGCTTAGGACTAGCGGGGGTCACAGATACGCAGTATTTT. Its translation is CASSLGLAGVTDTQYF.

The chain couples TRBV7-6 to TRBJ2-1; D gene unclear. The CDR3 runs to 15 residues. The germline V gene encodes CDR1 SGHVS and CDR2 FNYEAQ. The V gene lost 2 bases and the J gene lost 1 base, with 9 bases spanning the gap. The CDR3 nucleotides are TGTGCCAGCAGCTTACAGGTTGGGTCCTACAATGAGCAGTTCTTC. As protein: CASSLQVGSYNEQFF.

This clone was counted once. J is TRBJ2-1 and V is TRBV11-3; 9 nucleotides agree with TRBD1. Trimming cost V 5 bases and J 5 bases; bases outside gene matches: 4. Germline CDR1 reads SGHNT; CDR2 reads YENEEA. The CDR3 has 14 residues. The CDR3 bases are TGTGCCAGCAGCCGACAGGGGGGAGACAATGAGCAGTTCTTC. The encoded protein is CASSRQGGDNEQFF.

The sample holds a few counts of this clone. The chain uses TRBV6-5 and TRBJ2-7, with D perhaps matching TRBD1 (5 bases). The CDR3 spans 16 residues. Trimming took off 4 bases at V and 3 bases at J, with 19 bases between the two ends. The germline CDR1 and CDR2 sequences are MNHEY and SVGAGI. Here the CDR3 DNA reads TGTGCCAGCAGTTCGTCCGGCCAGGGATTAGACTACGAGCAGTACTTC. The encoded protein is CASSSSGQGLDYEQYF.

CDR3 protein: CASSSGEGEQFF. The CDR3 DNA reads as TGTGCCAGCAGCTCAGGGGAAGGGGAGCAGTTCTTC. V is TRBV7-3 and J is TRBJ2-1, with D perhaps TRBD1 (6 bases). With 4 bases removed from V and 10 bases from J, the gap between germline ends came to 11 bases. Germline CDR1 is SGHTA and CDR2 is FQGTGA. The CDR3 length is 12 residues.

The CDR3 protein is CASRTGQAENTEAFF. CDR3 nucleotides: TGCGCCAGCAGAACCGGACAGGCCGAAAACACTGAAGCTTTCTTT. V and J are TRBV5-1 and TRBJ1-1, with 7 bases fitting TRBD1. Germline V gene data show CDR1 as SGHRS and CDR2 as YFSETQ. Trimming took 5 bases from V and 2 from J; bases not matched to a gene: 9. CDR3 length: 15 amino acids.

The chain employs TRBV10-3 and TRBJ2-5, with 7 bases identical to TRBD2. This CDR3 is 14 amino acids long. The germline V gene encodes CDR1 ENHRY and CDR2 SYGVKD. Trimming took 4 bases from V and 0 from J; bases not matched to a gene: 2. The CDR3 coding sequence is TGTGCCATCAGTGTCGGGACTAACCAAGAGACCCAGTACTTC. Translating gives CAISVGTNQETQYF.

The chain is built from TRBV20-1 and TRBJ1-2; D unclear. CDR3 size: 11 residues. In germline, CDR1 is DFQATT, CDR2 SNEGSKA (reference sequence). The germline V and J ends were trimmed by 2 bases and 7 bases, with 8 bases remaining between them. The DNA of the CDR3 is TGCAGTGCTAGACGGGAGGGTGGCTACACCTTC. The encoded protein is CSARREGGYTF.

A remark on this clone: Within the sample, other DNA sequences also encode this same CDR3. This chain joins TRBV7-3 and TRBJ2-1; TRBD2 agrees at 14 bases. V shed 4 bases, J shed 10 bases, and the junction held 3 bases outside the gene matches. Germline CDR1 is SGHTA and CDR2 is FQGTGA. The CDR3 extends over 14 amino acids. CDR3 sequence (DNA): TGTGCCAGCAGCTCCGGACTAGCGGGAGGCGAGCAGTTCTTC. It codes for CASSSGLAGGEQFF.

The chain employs TRBV19 and TRBJ2-7; TRBD2 matches 7 bases. The germline V gene encodes CDR1 LNHDA and CDR2 SQIVND (reference sequence). Trimming removed 5 bases from V and 2 bases from J; junction bases left unmatched: 9. This CDR3 has 15 amino acids. The CDR3 protein is CASSLRGVGTYEQYF. The CDR3 DNA reads as TGTGCCAGTAGTTTACGGGGGGTTGGTACCTACGAGCAGTACTTC.

The J gene is TRBJ2-7, the V gene TRBV11-2; 7 nucleotides match TRBD2. The V gene end was trimmed by 8 bases and the J gene end by 6 bases; junction bases not matched to a gene: 13. CDR3 length: 14 residues. CDR1 is SGHAT and CDR2 is FQNNGV in the germline V gene. CDR3 residues: CASERDYSFSEQYF. DNA for the CDR3: TGTGCCAGCGAAAGGGACTACAGTTTTTCCGAGCAGTACTTC.

The V gene is TRBV18, the J gene TRBJ1-1; D not resolved. With 0 bases removed from V and 6 bases from J, the gap between germline ends came to 2 bases. The CDR3 consists of 11 residues. Germline V gives CDR1 KGHSH, CDR2 LQKENI. The DNA for the CDR3 is TGTGCCAGCTCACCACCCTCTGAAGCTTTCTTT. Translating gives CASSPPSEAFF.

The chain uses TRBV25-1 and TRBJ2-7, with 13 positions matching TRBD2. The trim removed 6 bases at V and 2 bases at J, leaving 1 base unmatched. Looked up from germline, CDR1 is MGHDK and CDR2 is SYGVNS. This CDR3 comprises 14 residues. This chain's CDR3 is CASRGLAGPYEQYF. CDR3 sequence (DNA): TGTGCCAGCAGGGGACTAGCGGGGCCCTACGAGCAGTACTTC.

J is TRBJ2-5 and V is TRBV7-2; D possibly corresponds to TRBD1 (6 bases). The V and J ends lost 5 bases and 5 bases respectively, with 15 bases between them. This CDR3 spans 14 amino acids. Germline assignment: CDR1 SGHTA and CDR2 FQGNSA. Here the CDR3 DNA reads TGTGCCAGCAGCCCTTACAGGGATGGGGAGACCCAGTACTTC. Protein sequence: CASSPYRDGETQYF.

The V call is TRBV6-5, the J call TRBJ2-7; no clear D gene. CDR1 and CDR2 from the germline V gene are MNHEY and SVGAGI. The germline V and J ends were trimmed by 6 bases and 2 bases, with 14 bases remaining between them. The CDR3 is made up of 14 amino acids. CDR3 in amino acids: CASSRLEVPYEQYF. The CDR3 DNA sequence: TGTGCCAGCAGCCGGCTCGAGGTTCCCTACGAGCAGTACTTC.

The chain uses TRBV4-2 and TRBJ1-2; TRBD1 agrees at 7 bases. After removal of 3 bases from V and 5 bases from J, the junction contained 9 bases not matched to a gene. There are 15 residues in the CDR3. CDR1 is LGHNA, CDR2 YNFKEQ, per germline. The CDR3 region has the DNA TGTGCCAGCAGCCAGCCGACAGGGATCTTTTATGGCTACACCTTC. Protein: CASSQPTGIFYGYTF.

J is TRBJ1-1 and V is TRBV6-5; 9 positions agree with TRBD1. The CDR3 has 14 amino acids. CDR1 and CDR2 (germline): MNHEY, SVGAGI. The junction had 4 bases not matched to a gene; V was cut back by 5 bases and J by 3 bases. The CDR3 DNA reads as TGTGCCAGCAGTAAACAGGGGGCAGACACTGAAGCTTTCTTT. It specifies CASSKQGADTEAFF.

This chain connects TRBV6-1 to TRBJ2-2, with D possibly being TRBD1 (5 bases). CDR1 is MNHNS, CDR2 SASEGT, per germline. This CDR3 contains 13 residues. Deletions cut 7 bases from V and 4 bases from J, with 10 bases between. The DNA for the CDR3 is TGTGCCAGCACCCGACAGAGCACCGGGGAGCTGTTTTTT. Its translation: CASTRQSTGELFF.

J is TRBJ1-1 and V is TRBV6-5, with a tentative D call TRBD1 (5 bases). There are 15 residues in the CDR3. Germline V lookup: CDR1 MNHEY, CDR2 SVGAGI. Deletions cut 6 bases from V and 4 bases from J, with 18 bases between. CDR3 DNA: TGTGCCAGCAGACTGCTTGGGGCGACCCCCACTGAAGCTTTCTTT. The encoded protein is CASRLLGATPTEAFF.